This entry lists 6 T cell receptor beta chains sequenced from one sample in a study of blood T cell repertoires in COVID-19. Assay: immunoSEQ multiplex PCR; the TCRdb copy retains only in-frame clones and omits some. The sample has 130,000 to 150,000 clones, more than 65% seen once; the top ten hold 9.5% to 13%. The sequencing sample was made of peripheral blood. The receptors originated from a man aged 60 to 69 with active or convalescent COVID-19.

The chain has TRBV19 and TRBJ1-4; 8 bases are shared with TRBD1. With V trimmed by 8 bases and J by 8 bases, 16 bases remained unmatched. The CDR3 covers 16 residues. CDR1 and CDR2 from the germline V gene are LNHDA and SQIVND (reference sequence). The CDR3 sequence: CASSVVTGTGYEKLFF. In DNA, the CDR3 is TGTGCCAGTTCCGTCGTAACGGGGACAGGTTACGAAAAACTGTTTTTT.

The chain couples TRBV19 to TRBJ1-1; D is undetermined. Germline CDR1 LNHDA, CDR2 SQIVND (reference sequence). The CDR3 has 11 amino acids. V was shortened by 10 bases and J by 0 bases, with 6 bases between the two germline ends. The CDR3 DNA reads as TGTGCCACCACAGTGAACACTGAAGCTTTCTTT. Translation gives CATTVNTEAFF.

CDR3 sequence reads: CAWSVSGGYYEQYF. The CDR3 region has the DNA TGTGCCTGGAGTGTTAGCGGGGGGTACTACGAGCAGTACTTC. V usage is TRBV30 and J usage is TRBJ2-7; TRBD2 matches at 10 bases. V was clipped by 0 bases and J by 3 bases; unmatched bases: 2. This CDR3 is built from 14 residues. Germline CDR1 GTSNPN, CDR2 SVGIG (reference sequence).

This chain links TRBV6-5 with TRBJ1-2; weak D call: TRBD1 (6 bases). The CDR3 length is 13 residues. Trimming took 10 bases from V and 0 from J, leaving 12 bases between them. Germline lookup yields CDR1 MNHEY and CDR2 SVGAGI. CDR3 sequence reads: CATTGTPNYGYTF. CDR3 sequence (DNA): TGTGCCACCACCGGGACACCTAACTATGGCTACACCTTC.

This clone was counted a single time. V and J are TRBV6-5 and TRBJ2-7; D ambiguous. The germline V gene encodes CDR1 MNHEY and CDR2 SVGAGI. The CDR3 length is 13 residues. V was shortened by 7 bases and J by 5 bases, with 15 bases between the two germline ends. CDR3 bases: TGTGCCAGCAAACTGGAGAACACCCACGAGCAGTACGTC. Protein sequence: CASKLENTHEQYV.

The chain carries TRBV27 and TRBJ2-7; 9 bases are a match to TRBD1. The CDR3 sequence is 14 residues long. Trimming at V came to 4 bases and at J to 4 bases, leaving 5 bases not matched to a gene. The germline V gene encodes CDR1 MNHEY and CDR2 SMNVEV (reference sequence). The CDR3 bases are TGTGCCAGCAGTTCCGGGACAGGGTTGTACGAGCAGTACTTC. This gives the protein CASSSGTGLYEQYF.